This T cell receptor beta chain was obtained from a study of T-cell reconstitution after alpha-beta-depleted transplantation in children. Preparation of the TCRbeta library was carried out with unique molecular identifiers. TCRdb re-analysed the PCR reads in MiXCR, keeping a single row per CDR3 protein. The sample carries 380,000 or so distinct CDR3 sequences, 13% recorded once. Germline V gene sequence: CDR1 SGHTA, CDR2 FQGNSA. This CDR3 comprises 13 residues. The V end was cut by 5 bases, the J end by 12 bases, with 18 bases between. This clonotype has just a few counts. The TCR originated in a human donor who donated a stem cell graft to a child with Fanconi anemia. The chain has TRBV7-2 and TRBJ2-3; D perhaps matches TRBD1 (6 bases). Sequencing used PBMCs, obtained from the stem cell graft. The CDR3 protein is CASSLVGQGFQYF. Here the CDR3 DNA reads TGTGCCAGCAGCCTGGTTGGGCAGGGGTTTCAGTATTTT.